The clone carrying this T cell receptor (beta chain) was counted once. This entry is derived from a study of blood T cell repertoires in COVID-19. TCRdb's copy holds only in-frame clones and misses some; the assay was immunoSEQ multiplex PCR. The table shows fewer than 100,000 clones, with about 85% occurring only once. The length of the CDR3 is 18 residues. The germline V and J ends were trimmed by 5 bases and 0 bases, with 23 bases remaining between them. Per germline, CDR1 SGHRS and CDR2 YFSETQ. Sequencing was carried out using peripheral blood. The receptor's source is a man in his 70s with acute or convalescent COVID-19. The J gene is TRBJ2-5, the V gene TRBV5-1, with a tentative D call TRBD2 (6 bases). The chain's CDR3 is CASRTQGLSIDNQETQYF. CDR3 nucleotide sequence: TGCGCCAGCAGGACTCAGGGACTCTCGATAGACAACCAAGAGACCCAGTACTTC.